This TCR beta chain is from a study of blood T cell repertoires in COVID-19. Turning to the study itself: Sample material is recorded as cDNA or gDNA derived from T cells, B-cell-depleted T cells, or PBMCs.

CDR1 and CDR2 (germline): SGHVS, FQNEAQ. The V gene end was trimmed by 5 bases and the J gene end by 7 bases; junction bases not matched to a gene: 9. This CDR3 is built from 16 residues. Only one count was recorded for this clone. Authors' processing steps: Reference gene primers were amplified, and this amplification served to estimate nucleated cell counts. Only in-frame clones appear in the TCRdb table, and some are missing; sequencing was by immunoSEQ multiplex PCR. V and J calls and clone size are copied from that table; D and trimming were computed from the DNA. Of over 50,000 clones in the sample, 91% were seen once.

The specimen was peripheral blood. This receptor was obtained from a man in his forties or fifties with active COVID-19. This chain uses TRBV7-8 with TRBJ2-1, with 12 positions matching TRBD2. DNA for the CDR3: TGTGCCAGCAGCCCCAGCCGACTAGCGGGAGTAAATGAGCAGTTCTTC. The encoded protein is CASSPSRLAGVNEQFF.